The source of this T cell receptor beta chain is a study of monozygotic twins with inflammatory bowel disease (dated by TCRdb to the late 2010s). Broadly, across the study: In total, 28 monozygotic twin pairs made up the full study: 19 Danish pairs, all IBD-discordant, plus nine German pairs, of which four were IBD-concordant and five were IBD-discordant. The search for disease-associated traits relied mainly on comparing, within discordant pairs, IBD patients with their genetically identical healthy co-twins. Each individual had, on average, about 151 000 unique TCRalpha sequences and 181 000 unique TCRbeta sequences available for analysis. On the study overall, not on this receptor specifically: Measured by the inverse Simpson index, TCRbeta repertoire diversity was lower in IBD patients than in their healthy co-twins. Compared with healthy twins, IBD patients shared fewer clonotypes with other individuals, and the difference was most pronounced in patients with signs of disease activity. No single strong signal or clonotype linked to IBD turned up in the results, so the idea that one exists was not supported. Because patients received different immunosuppressive treatments, the repertoires may have picked up extra background noise and variability between individuals. The analysis was unable to tell apart different T cell subtypes. Concordant and discordant twins showed no difference in repertoire similarity, possibly because of limited statistical power.

Sequences LNHDA (CDR1) and SQIVND (CDR2) are obtained from the germline V gene (reference sequence). Spanning cysteine to phenylalanine, the CDR3 consists of 14 amino acids. Only the protein is on record. With respect to this clonotype: No antigen is known for it.

The method behind the library was 5' RACE. For each TCR library, approximately 3.5 ug of total RNA was used. For each sample, cDNA synthesis was carried out in eight separate reactions using SMARTScribe reverse transcriptase. Unique molecular identifiers containing a 6-nucleotide sample barcode were introduced through template switching during cDNA synthesis. Two nested PCRs of approximately 16 and 10 cycles amplified the TCRalpha and TCRbeta cDNA, and bead purification followed each PCR. Before amplification, cDNA was treated with uracil DNA-glycosylase and purified using the QIAquick PCR purification kit. In the second PCR, Illumina TruSeq-compatible adapters and sample-specific barcodes were added. TapeStation and Qubit were used to check library quality and concentration, and roughly 4.6 ng of each library was pooled. Sequencing of pooled libraries was carried out on an Illumina HiSeq2500 single-index Rapid Run using 2 x 100 bp reads and custom sequencing primers. The paper's processing steps were these. PCR and sequencing errors were corrected by UMI-based consensus assembly using MiGEC version 1.2.6. MiXCR version 2.1.1 was used for V(D)J alignment, clonotype assembly and CDR3 extraction. Normalisation of gene usage, clonotype sharing and MAIT/NKT TCR abundance was achieved by analysing the top 1000, 10 000 and 20 000 clonotypes per sample. Diversity was computed as the inverse Simpson index with the vegan R package after downsampling to 27 000 UMIs. Paired Mann-Whitney U tests were applied to discordant twin pairs, with Benjamini-Hochberg correction for multiple testing. Reprocessed by TCRdb, the reads give a single entry per CDR3 protein sequence, without DNA. The V and J calls reflect TCRdb's pipeline rather than the authors' work. This sample's clone table shows fewer than 150,000 distinct CDR3 sequences. The top ten clonotypes cover 2% to 2.5% of the sample.

From each donor, a roughly 2.6 ml peripheral blood sample was collected into PAXgene tubes and stored at -80 degrees C. Without any T cell sorting, total RNA was extracted from whole blood using the PAXgene blood miRNA kit on an automated QIAcube. Deep TCRalpha and TCRbeta repertoire profiling with unique molecular barcoding was performed on peripheral blood of monozygotic twin pairs concordant or discordant for inflammatory bowel disease. For every twin pair, smoking habits were documented, and each individual was categorised as a current, former or never smoker. The receptor's source is a human donor with ulcerative colitis or Crohn's disease, or a healthy co-twin of an affected twin (not recorded which). Sequenced sample: blood. The rearrangement combines TRBV19 with TRBJ2-5; TCRdb's assignment of TRBD1 cannot be checked, as there is no DNA. The CDR3 amino acid sequence is: CASSMTSGGKTQYF.